This TCR beta chain originates from a study of siplizumab effects on memory and regulatory T cells. Study findings and constraints: Proliferating CD4+ or CD8+ clones, roughly 75-96% of them, lacked an assignable naive or memory phenotype. Just a small share of alloreactive clones was traced back to unstimulated subsets. Treg origin accounted for an average of around 69% of mappable alloreactive CD4+ clones with siplizumab and 25% to 30% in controls.

V was trimmed by 4 bases and J by 8 bases, leaving 15 bases between them. Germline loops: CDR1 SGHRS, CDR2 YFSETQ. The CDR3 spans 13 residues. Generated by immunoSEQ multiplex PCR, the TCRdb table keeps only in-frame clones and is missing some. The data hold tens of thousands of clones, with 89% observed a single time. On this clone itself: What it recognizes is unknown.

The clonotype comes from a human donor in good health. The sequenced material came from naive CD4+ T cells sorted from blood. This chain uses TRBV5-1 with TRBJ1-2; D not certain. The CDR3 reads CASSRTLGYGYTF. In DNA, the CDR3 is TGCGCCAGCAGCAGGACCTTGGGTTACGGCTACACCTTC.